The clone carrying this T cell receptor (beta chain) was observed a few times. The data stem from a study of blood T cells in healthy people across ages. Peripheral blood, ten milliliters per donor, was collected. Each sample provided at least 6 micrograms of extracted total RNA. Trimming shortened V by 2 bases and J by 5 bases, and 14 bases separated the two germline ends. Germline CDR1 is SGHRS and CDR2 is YFSETQ. The CDR3 is 14 amino acids. It was with a sample-barcoded 5' primer and a J-beta primer mix that a second PCR of about 7 to 12 cycles was run. Each cDNA molecule received a tag from a template-switch adaptor that had 12 random nucleotides. MiXCR, run by TCRdb on the 5' RACE reads, gives a single entry per CDR3 protein. This table has about 540,000 distinct CDR3 sequences, approximately 25% appearing once. These sequences were also reported in another study, on T cells of mothers and their children.

The clonotype comes from a boy aged 5-17 years in good health. The chain couples TRBV5-1 to TRBJ2-7; D remains ambiguous. Sequenced material: blood. CDR3 sequence: CASSFQELYNEQYF. CDR3 coding DNA: TGCGCCAGCAGCTTCCAGGAATTGTATAACGAGCAGTACTTC.